These 23 T cell receptor beta chains originate from one sample sequenced in a study of blood T cell repertoires in COVID-19. Profiling relied on immunoSEQ multiplex PCR, and the TCRdb table lists in-frame clones only, not all of them. The sample lists roughly 190,000 clones, around 80% occurring once. The sample taken for sequencing was peripheral blood. The source is a man aged 60-69 years with acute or convalescent COVID-19.

This rearrangement joins TRBV7-8 to TRBJ2-2, with TRBD1 identical over 7 bases. Per germline, CDR1 SGHVS and CDR2 FQNEAQ. With V trimmed by 6 bases and J by 7 bases, 8 bases remained unmatched. CDR3 length: 14 residues. CDR3: CASSLQGLVGELFF. CDR3 sequence (DNA): TGTGCCAGCAGTTTACAGGGGCTTGTCGGGGAGCTGTTTTTT.

The gene calls are TRBV28 and TRBJ1-2; 9 nucleotides match TRBD1. The CDR3 covers 12 residues. In germline, CDR1 is MDHEN, CDR2 SYDVKM. V lost 7 bases, J lost 8 bases, and 5 bases stayed unmatched. CDR3 DNA sequence: TGTGCCAGCACTAGGACAGGGGACGGCTACACCTTC. Amino acids: CASTRTGDGYTF.

The chain couples TRBV10-3 to TRBJ1-1, with no clear D. The length of the CDR3 is 14 residues. The germline gives CDR1 ENHRY, CDR2 SYGVKD. Trimming removed 4 bases from V and 0 bases from J, with 9 bases in between. CDR3 protein: CAISGTDMNTEAFF. Written as DNA, the CDR3 is TGTGCCATCAGTGGTACAGACATGAACACTGAAGCTTTCTTT.

This chain links TRBV7-8 with TRBJ1-3; D ambiguous. Trimming pared 2 bases from V and 0 bases from J, leaving 5 bases between. Germline CDR1 reads SGHVS; CDR2 reads FQNEAQ. This CDR3 contains 14 residues. The CDR3: CASSLILSGNTIYF. The DNA of the CDR3 is TGTGCCAGCAGCTTAATTCTCTCTGGAAACACCATATATTTT.

This chain connects TRBV11-3 to TRBJ1-2, with D possibly being TRBD1 (6 bases). The CDR3 is made up of 14 amino acids. Germline V gene data show CDR1 as SGHNT and CDR2 as YENEEA. Between the trimmed V and J ends, which lost 4 bases and 5 bases, there was a span of 14 bases. DNA of the CDR3: TGTGCCAGCAGCTCCTCCGGGACACCATATGGCTACACCTTC. Amino acid sequence: CASSSSGTPYGYTF.

This clone has a handful of counts. The chain has TRBV9 and TRBJ2-3, with 10 bases matching TRBD2. Germline loops: CDR1 SGDLS, CDR2 YYNGEE. V lost 4 bases, J lost 7 bases, and 9 bases stayed unmatched. The CDR3 sequence is 15 residues long. Here the CDR3 reads CASSTQRGGLNTQYF. For the CDR3, the DNA is TGTGCCAGCAGCACTCAGCGGGGGGGCCTCAATACGCAGTATTTT. Drawing the rest from reference TRBV9 and TRBJ2-3, the complete variable domain is DSGVTQTPKHLITATGQRVTLRCSPRSGDLSVYWYQQSLDQGLQFLIQYYNGEERAKGNILERFSAQQFPDLHSELNLSSLELGDSALYFCASSTQRGGLNTQYFGPGTRLTVL.

This chain uses TRBV5-1 with TRBJ2-3; 10 nucleotides align to TRBD2. With V trimmed by 5 bases and J by 1 base, 4 bases remained unmatched. Germline V gives CDR1 SGHRS, CDR2 YFSETQ. The CDR3 extends over 15 amino acids. The CDR3 bases are TGCGCCAGCAGACCCGGGACTAGCGGCACAGATACGCAGTATTTT. It specifies CASRPGTSGTDTQYF.

The chain carries TRBV12-5 and TRBJ2-5; no clear D gene. The V gene lost 2 bases and the J gene lost 1 base, with 14 bases spanning the gap. Germline CDR1 LGHNT, CDR2 FRNRAP. The CDR3 runs 16 residues. This chain's CDR3 is CASGLPRSAAQETQYF. Here the CDR3 DNA reads TGTGCTAGTGGTTTGCCGCGGTCGGCAGCCCAAGAGACCCAGTACTTC.

V usage is TRBV30 and J usage is TRBJ1-4; the D is unclear. Deletions cut 3 bases from V and 0 bases from J, with 5 bases between. In germline, CDR1 is GTSNPN, CDR2 SVGIG (reference sequence). This CDR3 region has 13 residues. The CDR3 nucleotides read TGTGCCTGGAGCAGATCAACTAATGAAAAACTGTTTTTT. Its translation: CAWSRSTNEKLFF. Combining the CDR3 with reference TRBV30 and TRBJ1-4 gives the whole variable domain SQTIHQWPATLVQPVGSPLSLECTVEGTSNPNLYWYRQAAGRGLQLLFYSVGIGQISSEVPQNLSASRPQDRQFILSSKKLLLSDSGFYLCAWSRSTNEKLFFGSGTQLSVL.

This chain joins TRBV11-2 and TRBJ2-1; the D call may be TRBD1 or TRBD2 (5 bases each). The V gene's germline CDR1 is SGHAT and CDR2 FQNNGV. The V and J ends lost 5 bases and 9 bases respectively, with 14 bases between them. The CDR3 sequence is 13 residues long. The CDR3 DNA sequence: TGTGCCAGCAGCCTAGCAGACAGACTTGAGCAGTTCTTC. This gives the protein CASSLADRLEQFF.

The DNA for the CDR3 is TGTGCCAGCAGTAACAGACAGGGGGCGATTACCAAAGAGACCCAGTACTTC. This sequence encodes CASSNRQGAITKETQYF. This chain joins TRBV6-2 or TRBV6-3 and TRBJ2-5, with 10 nucleotides matching TRBD1. V trimming: 5 bases; J trimming: 3 bases; junction bases outside the gene matches: 12. The CDR3 extends over 17 amino acids. Per the germline V gene, CDR1 is MNHEY and CDR2 is SVGEGT.

This chain joins TRBV3-1 (or the pseudogene TRBV3-2) and TRBJ1-6; tentative D call: TRBD1 (6 bases). V lost 4 bases and J lost 6, with 10 bases in between. Germline CDR1 LGHDT, CDR2 YNNKEL (reference sequence). The CDR3 runs 14 residues. Here the CDR3 reads CASSRTAPNSPLHF. DNA of the CDR3: TGTGCCAGCAGCCGGACAGCACCTAATTCACCCCTCCACTTT.

The CDR3, as DNA: TGCGCCAGCAGCCAAACACAGGGGACCGGTGGCTACACCTTC. Translated: CASSQTQGTGGYTF. V is TRBV4-3 and J is TRBJ1-2; 7 nucleotides line up with TRBD1. The CDR3 length is 14 residues. The trim removed 2 bases at V and 7 bases at J, leaving 7 bases unmatched. Germline V CDR1 and CDR2: LGHNA, YSLEER.

The chain is built from TRBV19 and TRBJ1-1; D remains ambiguous. There are 13 residues in the CDR3. Germline CDR1 and CDR2: LNHDA and SQIVND (reference sequence). Trimming stripped 6 bases from V and 1 base from J, with 9 bases between. The DNA for the CDR3 is TGTGCCAGTAGGAGGGAAAGGAACACTGAAGCTTTCTTT. Amino acids: CASRRERNTEAFF.

V usage is TRBV7-8 and J usage is TRBJ1-6; perhaps TRBD1 as D (5 bases). Germline lookup yields CDR1 SGHVS and CDR2 FQNEAQ. There are 14 residues in the CDR3. V dropped 5 bases and J dropped 3 bases, with 8 bases sitting between them. The CDR3, as DNA: TGTGCCAGCAGCCACGACAGCTATAATTCACCCCTCCACTTT. It codes for CASSHDSYNSPLHF.

The gene calls are TRBV2 and TRBJ1-1, with D possibly matching TRBD1 (5 bases). Germline CDR1 is SNHLY and CDR2 is FYNNEI. V shed 6 bases and J shed 2 bases, with 13 bases lying between them. The CDR3 consists of 14 residues. Here the CDR3 reads CASREGRSNTEAFF. CDR3 nucleotide sequence: TGTGCCAGCAGGGAGGGACGGTCAAACACTGAAGCTTTCTTT. The full variable domain, its missing parts supplied by reference TRBV2 and TRBJ1-1, is EPEVTQTPSHQVTQMGQEVILRCVPISNHLYFYWYRQILGQKVEFLVSFYNNEISEKSEIFDDQFSVERPDGSNFTLKIRSTKLEDSAMYFCASREGRSNTEAFFGQGTRLTVV.

DNA of the CDR3: TGTGCCACCAGCAGACGACTAGCGGGAGGCACAGATACGCAGTATTTT. Protein: CATSRRLAGGTDTQYF. The J gene is TRBJ2-3, the V gene TRBV15, with TRBD2 matching over 12 bases. After removal of 2 bases from V and 1 base from J, the junction contained 1 base not matched to a gene. The CDR3 has 16 residues. CDR1 is LNHNV and CDR2 is YYDKDF in the germline V gene (reference sequence).

The chain links TRBV5-1 to TRBJ1-2; maybe TRBD1 (5 bases). Deletions cut 0 bases from V and 6 bases from J, with 6 bases between. The germline gives CDR1 SGHRS, CDR2 YFSETQ. This CDR3 has 12 residues. CDR3 in amino acids: CASSLATDGYTF. Written as DNA, the CDR3 is TGCGCCAGCAGCTTGGCGACAGATGGCTACACCTTC.

The chain carries TRBV24-1 and TRBJ1-5; a possible D gene is TRBD1 (5 bases). The CDR3 covers 13 residues. With 5 bases removed from V and 4 bases from J, the gap between germline ends came to 8 bases. Germline V lookup: CDR1 KGHDR, CDR2 SFDVKD. CDR3 DNA: TGTGCCACCAGTGTCTCAGGGAATCAGCCCCAGCATTTT. Translated, it gives CATSVSGNQPQHF.

Turning to this clone: The identical CDR3 is also encoded by other nucleotide sequences in the sample. The J gene is TRBJ2-7, the V gene TRBV27, with 8 bases fitting TRBD2. The trim removed 3 bases at V and 2 bases at J, leaving 3 bases unmatched. The germline V gene encodes CDR1 MNHEY and CDR2 SMNVEV (reference sequence). The CDR3 contains 14 residues. CDR3 loop: CASSLTGGTYEQYF. The CDR3 nucleotides read TGTGCCAGCAGTTTGACGGGGGGGACCTACGAGCAGTACTTC.

V gene TRBV19 combines with J gene TRBJ1-1, with 7 bases matching TRBD1. CDR1 is LNHDA, CDR2 SQIVND, per germline (reference sequence). Trimming removed 5 bases from V and 6 bases from J; junction bases left unmatched: 6. There are 13 residues in the CDR3. This CDR3 is CASSLTGLAEAFF. The CDR3 bases are TGTGCCAGTAGTTTGACAGGGCTGGCTGAAGCTTTCTTT. Combining the CDR3 with reference TRBV19 and TRBJ1-1 gives the whole variable domain DGGITQSPKYLFRKEGQNVTLSCEQNLNHDAMYWYRQDPGQGLRLIYYSQIVNDFQKGDIAEGYSVSREKKESFPLTVTSAQKNPTAFYLCASSLTGLAEAFFGQGTRLTVV.

V gene TRBV24-1 combines with J gene TRBJ2-1; 10 bases map to TRBD1. CDR3 size: 15 residues. The trim removed 4 bases at V and 7 bases at J, leaving 6 bases unmatched. CDR1 is KGHDR, CDR2 SFDVKD, per germline. CDR3 amino acids: CATSDPGQGRNEQFF. The CDR3 DNA reads as TGTGCCACCAGTGACCCGGGACAGGGGAGGAATGAGCAGTTCTTC.

This chain links TRBV19 with TRBJ1-2; 10 nucleotides line up with TRBD1. The CDR3 runs 16 residues. Germline trimming cut 3 bases from V and 2 bases from J; bases unmatched to any gene: 6. Germline CDR1 is LNHDA and CDR2 is SQIVND (reference sequence). DNA for the CDR3: TGTGCCAGTAGTATCCCGACAGGGGGCAGAAACTATGGCTACACCTTC. As protein: CASSIPTGGRNYGYTF.